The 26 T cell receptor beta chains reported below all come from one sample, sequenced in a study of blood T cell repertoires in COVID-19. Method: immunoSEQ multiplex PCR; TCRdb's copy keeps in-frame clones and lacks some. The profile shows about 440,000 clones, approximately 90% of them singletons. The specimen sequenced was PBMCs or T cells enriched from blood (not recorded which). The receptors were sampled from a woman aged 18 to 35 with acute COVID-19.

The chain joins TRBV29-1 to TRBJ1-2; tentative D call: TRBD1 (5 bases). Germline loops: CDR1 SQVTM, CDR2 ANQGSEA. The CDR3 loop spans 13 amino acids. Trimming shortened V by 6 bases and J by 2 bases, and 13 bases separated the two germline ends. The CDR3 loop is CSVRRDGNYGYTF. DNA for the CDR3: TGCAGCGTGAGGAGGGACGGGAACTATGGCTACACCTTC.

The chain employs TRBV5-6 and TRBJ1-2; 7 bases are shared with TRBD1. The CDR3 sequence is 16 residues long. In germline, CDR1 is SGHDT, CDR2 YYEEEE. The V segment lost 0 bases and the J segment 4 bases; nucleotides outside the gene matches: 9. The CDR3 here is CASSLVRQGVGYGYTF. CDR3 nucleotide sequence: TGTGCCAGCAGCTTGGTGAGGCAGGGGGTCGGCTATGGCTACACCTTC.

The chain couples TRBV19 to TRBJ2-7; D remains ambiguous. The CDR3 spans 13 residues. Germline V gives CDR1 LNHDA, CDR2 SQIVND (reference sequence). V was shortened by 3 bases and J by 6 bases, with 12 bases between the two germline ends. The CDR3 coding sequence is TGTGCCAGTAGTATCTCTCTGCTCGGCGAGCAGTACTTC. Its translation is CASSISLLGEQYF.

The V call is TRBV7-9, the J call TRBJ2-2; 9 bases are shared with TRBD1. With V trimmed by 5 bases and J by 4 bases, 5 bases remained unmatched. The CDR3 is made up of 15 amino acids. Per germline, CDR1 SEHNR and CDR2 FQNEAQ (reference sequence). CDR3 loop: CASSKQGAGTGELFF. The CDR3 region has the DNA TGTGCCAGCAGCAAACAGGGGGCCGGCACCGGGGAGCTGTTTTTT. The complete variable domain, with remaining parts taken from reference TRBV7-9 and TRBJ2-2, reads DTGVSQNPRHKITKRGQNVTFRCDPISEHNRLYWYRQTLGQGPEFLTYFQNEAQLEKSRLLSDRFSAERPKGSFSTLEIQRTEQGDSAMYLCASSKQGAGTGELFFGEGSRLTVL.

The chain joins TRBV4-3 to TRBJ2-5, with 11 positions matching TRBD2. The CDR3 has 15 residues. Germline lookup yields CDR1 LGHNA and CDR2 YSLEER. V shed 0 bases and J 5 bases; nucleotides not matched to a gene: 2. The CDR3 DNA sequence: TGCGCCAGCAGCCAAGAGGCTAGCGGGAGGGAGACCCAGTACTTC. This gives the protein CASSQEASGRETQYF.

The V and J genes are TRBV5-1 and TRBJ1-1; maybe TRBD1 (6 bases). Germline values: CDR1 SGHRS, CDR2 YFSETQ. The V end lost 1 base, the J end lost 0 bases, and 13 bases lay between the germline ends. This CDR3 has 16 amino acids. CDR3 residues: CASSLTGNIMNTEAFF. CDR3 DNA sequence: TGCGCCAGCAGCTTGACAGGGAATATCATGAACACTGAAGCTTTCTTT.

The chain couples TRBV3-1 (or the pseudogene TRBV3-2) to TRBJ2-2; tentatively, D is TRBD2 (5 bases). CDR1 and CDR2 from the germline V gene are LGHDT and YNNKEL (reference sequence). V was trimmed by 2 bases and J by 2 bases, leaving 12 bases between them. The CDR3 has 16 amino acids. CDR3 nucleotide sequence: TGTGCCAGCAGCCAATTTACGGGGAGCAACACCGGGGAGCTGTTTTTT. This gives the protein CASSQFTGSNTGELFF.

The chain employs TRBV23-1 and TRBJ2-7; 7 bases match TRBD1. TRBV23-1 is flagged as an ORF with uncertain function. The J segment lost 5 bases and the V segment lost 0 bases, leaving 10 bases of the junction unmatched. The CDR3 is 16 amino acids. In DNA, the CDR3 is TGCGCCAGCAGTCAATCGACGGACAGGATAGACCACGAGCAGTACTTC. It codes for CASSQSTDRIDHEQYF.

CDR3 sequence reads: CASSLKGRLSISGYTF. The CDR3, as DNA: TGTGCCAGCAGCTTGAAGGGCAGACTATCTATATCGGGCTACACCTTC. The chain has TRBV5-6 and TRBJ1-2; D remains unclear. With 1 base removed from V and 8 bases from J, the gap between germline ends came to 21 bases. Germline V lookup: CDR1 SGHDT, CDR2 YYEEEE. This CDR3 region has 16 residues. The full variable domain, completed using reference TRBV5-6 and TRBJ1-2, is DAGVTQSPTHLIKTRGQQVTLRCSPKSGHDTVSWYQQALGQGPQFIFQYYEEEERQRGNFPDRFSGHQFPNYSSELNVNALLLGDSALYLCASSLKGRLSISGYTFGSGTRLTVV.

The chain's CDR3 is CASKPGTNSYNEQFF. CDR3 DNA: TGCGCCAGCAAACCCGGGACTAACTCCTACAATGAGCAGTTCTTC. This chain joins TRBV5-1 and TRBJ2-1; 7 nucleotides align to TRBD2. From germline, CDR1 is SGHRS and CDR2 YFSETQ. V was pared by 6 bases and J by 0 bases, with 6 bases of the junction left unmatched. The CDR3 is made up of 15 amino acids.

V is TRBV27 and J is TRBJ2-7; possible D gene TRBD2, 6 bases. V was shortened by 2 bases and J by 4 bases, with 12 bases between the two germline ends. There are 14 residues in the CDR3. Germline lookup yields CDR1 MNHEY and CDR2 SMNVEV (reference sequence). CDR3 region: CASSLIPGGYEQYF. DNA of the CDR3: TGTGCCAGCAGTTTAATCCCCGGGGGATACGAGCAGTACTTC.

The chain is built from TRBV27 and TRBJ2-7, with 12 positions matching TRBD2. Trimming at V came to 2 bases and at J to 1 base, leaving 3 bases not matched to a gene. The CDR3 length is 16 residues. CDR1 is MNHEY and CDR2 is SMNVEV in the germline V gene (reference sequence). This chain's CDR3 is CASSLGLAGLSYEQYF. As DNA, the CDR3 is TGTGCCAGCAGTTTAGGACTAGCGGGGTTGTCCTACGAGCAGTACTTC.

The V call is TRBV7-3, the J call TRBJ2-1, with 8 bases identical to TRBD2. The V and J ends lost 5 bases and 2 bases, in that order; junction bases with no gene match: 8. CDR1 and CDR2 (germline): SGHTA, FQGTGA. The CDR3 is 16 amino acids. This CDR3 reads CASSGLAGPTYNEQFF. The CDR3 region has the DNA TGTGCCAGCAGCGGATTAGCGGGGCCCACCTACAATGAGCAGTTCTTC.

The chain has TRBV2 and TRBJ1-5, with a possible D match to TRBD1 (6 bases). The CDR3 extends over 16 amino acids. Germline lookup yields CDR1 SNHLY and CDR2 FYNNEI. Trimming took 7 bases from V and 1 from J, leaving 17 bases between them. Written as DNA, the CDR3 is TGTGCCAGCACTTCAGGGACATTGGCGAGCAATCAGCCCCAGCATTTT. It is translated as CASTSGTLASNQPQHF.

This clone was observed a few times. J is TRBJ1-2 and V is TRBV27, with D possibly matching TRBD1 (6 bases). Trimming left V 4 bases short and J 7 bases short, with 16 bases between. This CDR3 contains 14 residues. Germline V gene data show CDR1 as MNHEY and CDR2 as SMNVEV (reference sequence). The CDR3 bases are TGTGCCAGCAGTTCCCTACAGGGTTCGGGTGGCTACACCTTC. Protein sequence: CASSSLQGSGGYTF.

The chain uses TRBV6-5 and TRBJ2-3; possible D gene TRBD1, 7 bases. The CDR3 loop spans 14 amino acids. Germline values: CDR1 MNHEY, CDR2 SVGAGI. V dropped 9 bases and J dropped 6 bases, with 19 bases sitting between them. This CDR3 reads CASTKDRAGDTQYF. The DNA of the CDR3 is TGTGCCAGTACTAAAGACAGGGCGGGGGATACGCAGTATTTT.

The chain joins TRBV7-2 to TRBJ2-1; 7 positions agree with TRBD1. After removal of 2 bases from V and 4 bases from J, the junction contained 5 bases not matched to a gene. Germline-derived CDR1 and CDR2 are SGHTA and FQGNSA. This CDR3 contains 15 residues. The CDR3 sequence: CASSLSLTGYNEQFF. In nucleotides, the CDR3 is TGTGCCAGCAGCTTATCCCTGACAGGGTACAATGAGCAGTTCTTC. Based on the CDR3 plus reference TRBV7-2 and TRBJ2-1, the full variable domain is GAGVSQSPSNKVTEKGKDVELRCDPISGHTALYWYRQSLGQGLEFLIYFQGNSAPDKSGLPSDRFSAERTGGSVSTLTIQRTQQEDSAVYLCASSLSLTGYNEQFFGPGTRLTVL.

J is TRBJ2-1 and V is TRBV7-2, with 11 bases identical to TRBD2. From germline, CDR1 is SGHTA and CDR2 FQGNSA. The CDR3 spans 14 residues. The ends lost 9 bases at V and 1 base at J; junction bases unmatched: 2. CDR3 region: CASIAGGSYNEQFF. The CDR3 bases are TGTGCCAGTATAGCGGGAGGGTCCTACAATGAGCAGTTCTTC.

The CDR3 sequence is CASSVTSRGTEAFF. CDR3 sequence (DNA): TGTGCCAGCAGCGTAACGAGCAGGGGCACTGAAGCTTTCTTT. The genes are TRBV9 and TRBJ1-1, with a tentative D call TRBD1 (6 bases). The CDR3 is 14 amino acids. Germline V lookup: CDR1 SGDLS, CDR2 YYNGEE. The germline V and J ends were trimmed by 1 base and 4 bases, with 11 bases remaining between them.

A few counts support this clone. For the CDR3, the DNA is TGTGCCATCAGTGACCTCCAGAACGGGGGCAATGAGCAGTTCTTC. Protein product: CAISDLQNGGNEQFF. The chain is built from TRBV10-3 and TRBJ2-1, with D maybe TRBD2 (6 bases). Germline V lookup: CDR1 ENHRY, CDR2 SYGVKD. The length of the CDR3 is 15 residues. V was cut by 3 bases and J by 6 bases, with 15 bases left in between.

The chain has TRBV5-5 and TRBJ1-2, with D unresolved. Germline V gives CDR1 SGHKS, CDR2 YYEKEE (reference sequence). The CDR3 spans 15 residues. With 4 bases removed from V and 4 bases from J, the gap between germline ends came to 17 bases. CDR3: CASSRDGLKIYGYTF. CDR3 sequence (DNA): TGTGCCAGCAGCCGTGACGGACTGAAAATCTATGGCTACACCTTC. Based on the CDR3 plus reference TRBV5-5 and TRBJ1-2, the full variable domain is DAGVTQSPTHLIKTRGQQVTLRCSPISGHKSVSWYQQVLGQGPQFIFQYYEKEERGRGNFPDRFSARQFPNYSSELNVNALLLGDSALYLCASSRDGLKIYGYTFGSGTRLTVV.

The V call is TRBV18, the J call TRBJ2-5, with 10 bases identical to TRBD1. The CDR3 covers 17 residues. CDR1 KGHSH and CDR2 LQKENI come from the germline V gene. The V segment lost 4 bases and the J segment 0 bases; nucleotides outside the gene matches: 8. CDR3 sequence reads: CASSLNPGQGNQETQYF. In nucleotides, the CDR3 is TGTGCCAGCTCACTGAACCCGGGACAGGGGAACCAAGAGACCCAGTACTTC.

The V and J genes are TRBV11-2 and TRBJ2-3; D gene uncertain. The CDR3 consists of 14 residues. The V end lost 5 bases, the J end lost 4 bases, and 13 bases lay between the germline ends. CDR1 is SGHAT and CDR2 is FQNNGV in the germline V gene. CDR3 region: CASSIPSQSDTQYF. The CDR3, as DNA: TGTGCCAGCAGCATTCCCTCACAGTCAGATACGCAGTATTTT.

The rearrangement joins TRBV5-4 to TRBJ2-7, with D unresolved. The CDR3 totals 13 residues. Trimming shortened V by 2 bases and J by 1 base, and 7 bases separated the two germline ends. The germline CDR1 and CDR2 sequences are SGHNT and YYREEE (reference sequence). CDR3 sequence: CASSFGQSYEQYF. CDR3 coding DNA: TGTGCCAGCAGCTTTGGCCAGTCCTACGAGCAGTACTTC.

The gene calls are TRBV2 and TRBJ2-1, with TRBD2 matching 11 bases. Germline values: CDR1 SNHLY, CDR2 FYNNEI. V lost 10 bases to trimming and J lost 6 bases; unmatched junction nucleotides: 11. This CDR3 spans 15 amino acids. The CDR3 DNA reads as TGTGCCAACTCCCGTAGCGGGGGGGCCCTCAATGAGCAGTTCTTC. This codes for CANSRSGGALNEQFF.

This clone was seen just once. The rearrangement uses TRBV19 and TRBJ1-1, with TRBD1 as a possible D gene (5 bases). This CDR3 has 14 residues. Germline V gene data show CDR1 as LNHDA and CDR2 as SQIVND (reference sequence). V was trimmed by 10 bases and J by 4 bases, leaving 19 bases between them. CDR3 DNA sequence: TGTGCCACCACGGGTTCAGGGTTGACCACTGAAGCTTTCTTT. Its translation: CATTGSGLTTEAFF.